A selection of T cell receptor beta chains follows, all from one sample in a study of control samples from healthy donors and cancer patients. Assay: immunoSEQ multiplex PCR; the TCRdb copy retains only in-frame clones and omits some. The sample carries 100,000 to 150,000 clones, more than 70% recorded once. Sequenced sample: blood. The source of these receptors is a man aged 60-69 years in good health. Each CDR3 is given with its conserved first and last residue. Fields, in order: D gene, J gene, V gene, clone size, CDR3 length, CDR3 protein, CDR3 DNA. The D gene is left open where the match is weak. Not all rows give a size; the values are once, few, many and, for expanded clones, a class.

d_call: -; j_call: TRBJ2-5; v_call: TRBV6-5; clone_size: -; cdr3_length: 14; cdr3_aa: CASSPRGGPETQYF; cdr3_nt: TGTGCCAGCAGTCCCCGCGGGGGCCCGGAGACCCAGTACTTC
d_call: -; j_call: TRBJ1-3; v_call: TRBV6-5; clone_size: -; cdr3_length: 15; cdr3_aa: CASSYSSSLEHTIYF; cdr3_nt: TGTGCCAGCAGTTACTCGAGCTCACTCGAACACACCATATATTTT
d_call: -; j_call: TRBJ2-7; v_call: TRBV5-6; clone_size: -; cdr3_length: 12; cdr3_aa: CASSLARYEQYF; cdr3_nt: TGTGCCAGCAGCTTGGCCCGGTACGAGCAGTACTTC
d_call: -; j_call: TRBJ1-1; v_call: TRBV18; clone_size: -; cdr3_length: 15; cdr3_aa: CASSPPSGVEGEAFF; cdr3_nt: TGTGCCAGCTCACCACCATCCGGGGTGGAAGGTGAAGCTTTCTTT
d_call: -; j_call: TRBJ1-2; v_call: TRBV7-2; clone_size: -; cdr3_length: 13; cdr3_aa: CASSVTGPYGYTF; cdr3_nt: TGTGCCAGCAGCGTAACAGGCCCCTATGGCTACACCTTC
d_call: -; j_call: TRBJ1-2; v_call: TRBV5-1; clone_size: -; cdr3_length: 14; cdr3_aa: CASSWDTTNYGYTF; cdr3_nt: TGCGCCAGCAGCTGGGACACAACAAACTATGGCTACACCTTC
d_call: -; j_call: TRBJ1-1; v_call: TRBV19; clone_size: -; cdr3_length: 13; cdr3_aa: CASIRTVNTEAFF; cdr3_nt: TGTGCCAGTATCCGGACGGTGAACACTGAAGCTTTCTTT
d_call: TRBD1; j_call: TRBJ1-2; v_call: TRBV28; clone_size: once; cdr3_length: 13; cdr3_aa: CASIGTGGYGYTF; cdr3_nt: TGTGCCAGCATCGGGACAGGGGGCTATGGCTACACCTTC
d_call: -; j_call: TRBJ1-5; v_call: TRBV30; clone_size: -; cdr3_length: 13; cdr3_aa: CASSQGVDQPQHF; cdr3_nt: TGTGCCAGCTCCCAGGGAGTGGATCAGCCCCAGCATTTT
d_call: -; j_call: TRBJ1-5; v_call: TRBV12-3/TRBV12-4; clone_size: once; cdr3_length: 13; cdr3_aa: CASSLGDNQPQHF; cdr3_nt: TGTGCCAGCAGTCTTGGCGATAATCAGCCCCAGCATTTT
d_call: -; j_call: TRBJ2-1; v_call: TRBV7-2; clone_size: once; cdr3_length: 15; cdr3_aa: CASSFTWTAGISEFF; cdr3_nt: TGTGCCAGCAGCTTCACGTGGACAGCCGGGATAAGCGAGTTCTTC
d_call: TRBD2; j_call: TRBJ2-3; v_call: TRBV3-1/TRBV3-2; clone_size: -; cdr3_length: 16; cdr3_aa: CASSQVWRGALNTQYF; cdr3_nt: TGTGCCAGCAGCCAAGTTTGGCGGGGGGCCCTAAATACGCAGTATTTT
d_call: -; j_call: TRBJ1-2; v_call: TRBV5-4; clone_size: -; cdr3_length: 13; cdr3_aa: CASSPGQNYGYTF; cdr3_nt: TGTGCCAGCAGCCCCGGACAAAACTATGGCTACACCTTC
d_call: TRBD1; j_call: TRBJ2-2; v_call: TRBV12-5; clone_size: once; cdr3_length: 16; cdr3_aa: CASGLYTGAVTGELFF; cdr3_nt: TGTGCTAGTGGTTTGTACACAGGGGCGGTCACCGGGGAGCTGTTTTTT
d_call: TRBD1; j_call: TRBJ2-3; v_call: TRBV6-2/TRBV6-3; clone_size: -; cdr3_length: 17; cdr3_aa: CASSPTDRVRNTDTQYF; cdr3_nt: TGTGCCAGCAGCCCCACCGACAGGGTGCGTAACACAGATACGCAGTATTTT
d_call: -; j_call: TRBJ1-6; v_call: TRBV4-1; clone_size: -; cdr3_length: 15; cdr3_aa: CASSQGGSYNSPLHF; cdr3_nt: TGCGCCAGCAGCCAAGGAGGCTCCTATAATTCACCCCTCCACTTT
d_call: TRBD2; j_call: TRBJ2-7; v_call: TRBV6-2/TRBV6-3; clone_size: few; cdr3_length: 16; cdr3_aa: CASSPLRLAAGYEQYF; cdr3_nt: TGTGCCAGCAGTCCCCTCCGACTAGCAGCGGGTTACGAGCAGTACTTC
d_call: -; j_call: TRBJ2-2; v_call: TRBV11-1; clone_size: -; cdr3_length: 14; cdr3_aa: CASSLVYYTGELFF; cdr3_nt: TGTGCCAGCAGCTTGGTTTATTACACCGGGGAGCTGTTTTTT
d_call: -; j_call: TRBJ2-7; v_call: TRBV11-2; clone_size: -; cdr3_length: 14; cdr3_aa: CASSLDQGRIEQYF; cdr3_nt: TGTGCCAGCAGCTTAGATCAAGGCAGAATCGAGCAGTACTTC
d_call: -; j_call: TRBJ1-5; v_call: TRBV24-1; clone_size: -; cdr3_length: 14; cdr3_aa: CATSDPAYNQPQHF; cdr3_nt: TGTGCCACCAGTGATCCAGCCTATAATCAGCCCCAGCATTTT
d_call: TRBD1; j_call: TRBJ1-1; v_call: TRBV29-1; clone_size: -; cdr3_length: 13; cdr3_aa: CSVGTGEGTEAFF; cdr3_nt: TGCAGCGTTGGGACAGGGGAGGGCACTGAAGCTTTCTTT
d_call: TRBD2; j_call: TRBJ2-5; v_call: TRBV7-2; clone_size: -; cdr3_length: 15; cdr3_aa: CASSLVRGVQETQYF; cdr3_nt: TGTGCCAGCAGCTTAGTGCGGGGGGTACAAGAGACCCAGTACTTC
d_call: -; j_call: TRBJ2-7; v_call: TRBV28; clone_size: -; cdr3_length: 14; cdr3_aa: CASSFGRGPYEQYF; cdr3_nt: TGTGCCAGCAGTTTTGGCAGGGGACCCTACGAGCAGTACTTC
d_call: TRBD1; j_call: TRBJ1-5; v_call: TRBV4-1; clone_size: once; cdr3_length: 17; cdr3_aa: CASSQALQGAGNQPQHF; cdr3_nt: TGCGCCAGCAGCCAAGCCCTCCAGGGGGCCGGCAATCAGCCCCAGCATTTT
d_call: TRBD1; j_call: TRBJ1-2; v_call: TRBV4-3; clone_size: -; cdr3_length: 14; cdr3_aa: CASSPGTGSYGYTF; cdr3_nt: TGCGCCAGCAGCCCCGGGACAGGGTCCTATGGCTACACCTTC
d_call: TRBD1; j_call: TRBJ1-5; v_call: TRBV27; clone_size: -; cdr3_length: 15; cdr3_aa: CASSFGQVRNQPQHF; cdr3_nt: TGTGCCAGCAGTTTTGGACAGGTCCGCAATCAGCCCCAGCATTTT
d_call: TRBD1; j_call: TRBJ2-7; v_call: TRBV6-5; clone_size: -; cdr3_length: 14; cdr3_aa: CASSADRGPYEQYF; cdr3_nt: TGTGCCAGCAGCGCAGACAGGGGCCCCTACGAGCAGTACTTC
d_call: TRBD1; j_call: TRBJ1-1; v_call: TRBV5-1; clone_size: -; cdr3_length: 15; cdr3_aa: CASSWTDRGNTEAFF; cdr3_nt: TGCGCCAGCAGCTGGACCGACAGGGGAAATACTGAAGCTTTCTTT
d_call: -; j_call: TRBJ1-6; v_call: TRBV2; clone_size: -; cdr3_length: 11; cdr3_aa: CASSDFSPLHF; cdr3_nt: TGTGCCAGCAGTGATTTTTCACCCCTCCACTTT
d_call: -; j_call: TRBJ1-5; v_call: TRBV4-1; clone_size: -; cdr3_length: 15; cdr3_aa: CASRPGEVGNQPQHF; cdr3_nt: TGCGCCAGCAGGCCAGGGGAGGTGGGCAATCAGCCCCAGCATTTT
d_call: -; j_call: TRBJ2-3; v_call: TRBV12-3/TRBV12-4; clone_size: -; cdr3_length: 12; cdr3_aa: CASSLNRDTQYF; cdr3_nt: TGTGCCAGCAGTTTAAACAGGGATACGCAGTATTTT
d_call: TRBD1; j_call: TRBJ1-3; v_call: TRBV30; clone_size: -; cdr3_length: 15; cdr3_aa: CAWSATGWSGNTIYF; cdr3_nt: TGTGCCTGGAGTGCGACAGGGTGGTCTGGAAACACCATATATTTT
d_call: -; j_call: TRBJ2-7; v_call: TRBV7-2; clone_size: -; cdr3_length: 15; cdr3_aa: CASSLEFGFGDEQYF; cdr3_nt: TGTGCCAGCAGCTTAGAGTTTGGCTTCGGGGACGAGCAGTACTTC
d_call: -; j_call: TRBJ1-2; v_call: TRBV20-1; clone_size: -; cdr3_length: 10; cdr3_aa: CSASDWGYTF; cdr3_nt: TGCAGTGCTAGTGATTGGGGCTACACCTTC
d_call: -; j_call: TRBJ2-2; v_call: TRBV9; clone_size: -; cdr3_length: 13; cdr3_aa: CASSVGPTGELFF; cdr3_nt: TGTGCCAGCAGCGTAGGACCCACCGGGGAGCTGTTTTTT
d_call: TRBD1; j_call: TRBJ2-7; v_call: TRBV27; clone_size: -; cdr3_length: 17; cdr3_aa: CASSRPGTGGGSYEQYF; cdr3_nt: TGTGCCAGCAGCCGTCCCGGGACAGGGGGCGGCTCCTACGAGCAGTACTTC
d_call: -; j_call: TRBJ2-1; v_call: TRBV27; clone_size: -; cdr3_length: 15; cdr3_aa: CASSLSPRTPNEQFF; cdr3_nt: TGTGCCAGCAGTTTATCCCCCCGGACGCCAAATGAGCAGTTCTTC
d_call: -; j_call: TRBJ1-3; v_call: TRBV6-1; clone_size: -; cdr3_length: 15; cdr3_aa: CASSEFDASGNTIYF; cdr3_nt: TGTGCCAGCAGTGAATTTGACGCATCTGGAAACACCATATATTTT
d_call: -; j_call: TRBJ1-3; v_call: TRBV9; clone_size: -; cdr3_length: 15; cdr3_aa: CASSVVTGSGNTIYF; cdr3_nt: TGTGCCAGCAGCGTAGTAACGGGCTCTGGAAACACCATATATTTT
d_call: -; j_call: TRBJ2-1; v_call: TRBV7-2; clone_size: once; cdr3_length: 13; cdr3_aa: CASSLAWGNEQFF; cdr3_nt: TGTGCCAGCAGCTTAGCTTGGGGGAATGAGCAGTTCTTC
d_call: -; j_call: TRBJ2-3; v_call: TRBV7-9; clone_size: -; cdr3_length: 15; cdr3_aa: CASSLSAGATDTQYF; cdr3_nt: TGTGCCAGCAGCTTATCGGCGGGGGCCACAGATACGCAGTATTTT
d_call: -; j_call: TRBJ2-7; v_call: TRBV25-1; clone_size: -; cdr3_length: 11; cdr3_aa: CASSRYYEQYF; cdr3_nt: TGTGCCAGCAGCAGATACTACGAGCAGTACTTC
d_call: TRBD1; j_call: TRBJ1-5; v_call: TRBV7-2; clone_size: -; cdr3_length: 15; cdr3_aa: CASSFGQGANQPQHF; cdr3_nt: TGTGCCAGCAGCTTTGGACAGGGGGCCAATCAGCCCCAGCATTTT
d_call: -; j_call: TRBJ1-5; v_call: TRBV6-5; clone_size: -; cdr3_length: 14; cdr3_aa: CASSYSGINQPQHF; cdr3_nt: TGTGCCAGCAGTTACTCAGGGATCAATCAGCCCCAGCATTTT